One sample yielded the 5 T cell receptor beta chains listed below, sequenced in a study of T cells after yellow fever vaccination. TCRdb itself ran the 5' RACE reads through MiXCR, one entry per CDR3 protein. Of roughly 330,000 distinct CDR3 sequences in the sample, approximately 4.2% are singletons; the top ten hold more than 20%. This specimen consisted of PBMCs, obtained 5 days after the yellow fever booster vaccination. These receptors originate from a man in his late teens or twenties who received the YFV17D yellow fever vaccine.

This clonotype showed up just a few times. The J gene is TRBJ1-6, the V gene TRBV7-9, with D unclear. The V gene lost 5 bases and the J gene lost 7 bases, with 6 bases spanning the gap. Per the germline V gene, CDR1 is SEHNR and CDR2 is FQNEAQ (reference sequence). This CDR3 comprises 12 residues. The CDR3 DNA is TGTGCCAGCAGCGCCGAAAATTCACCCCTCCACTTT. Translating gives CASSAENSPLHF. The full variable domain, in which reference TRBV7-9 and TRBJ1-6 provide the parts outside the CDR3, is DTGVSQNPRHKITKRGQNVTFRCDPISEHNRLYWYRQTLGQGPEFLTYFQNEAQLEKSRLLSDRFSAERPKGSFSTLEIQRTEQGDSAMYLCASSAENSPLHFGNGTRLTVT.

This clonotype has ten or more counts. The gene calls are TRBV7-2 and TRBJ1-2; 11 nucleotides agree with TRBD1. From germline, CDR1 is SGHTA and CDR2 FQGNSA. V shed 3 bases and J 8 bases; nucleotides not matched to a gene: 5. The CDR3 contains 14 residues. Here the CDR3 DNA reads TGTGCCAGCAGCTTGGACAGGGGGCACAGAGGCTACACCTTC. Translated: CASSLDRGHRGYTF. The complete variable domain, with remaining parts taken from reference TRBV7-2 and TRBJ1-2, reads GAGVSQSPSNKVTEKGKDVELRCDPISGHTALYWYRQSLGQGLEFLIYFQGNSAPDKSGLPSDRFSAERTGGSVSTLTIQRTQQEDSAVYLCASSLDRGHRGYTFGSGTRLTVV.

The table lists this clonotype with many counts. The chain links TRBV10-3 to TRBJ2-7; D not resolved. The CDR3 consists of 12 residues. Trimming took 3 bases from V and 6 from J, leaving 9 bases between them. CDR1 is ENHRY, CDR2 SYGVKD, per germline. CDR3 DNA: TGTGCCATCAGTGACGTGGTTGCCGAGCAGTACTTC. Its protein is CAISDVVAEQYF.

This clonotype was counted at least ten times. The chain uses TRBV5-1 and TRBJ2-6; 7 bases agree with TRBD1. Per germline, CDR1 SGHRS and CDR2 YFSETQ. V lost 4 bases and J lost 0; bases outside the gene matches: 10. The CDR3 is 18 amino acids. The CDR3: CASSEGDRSSSGANVLTF. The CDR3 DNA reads TGCGCCAGCAGCGAAGGGGACAGATCTTCCTCTGGGGCCAACGTCCTGACTTTC. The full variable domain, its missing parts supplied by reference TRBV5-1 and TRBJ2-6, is KAGVTQTPRYLIKTRGQQVTLSCSPISGHRSVSWYQQTPGQGLQFLFEYFSETQRNKGNFPGRFSGRQFSNSRSEMNVSTLELGDSALYLCASSEGDRSSSGANVLTFGAGSRLTVL.

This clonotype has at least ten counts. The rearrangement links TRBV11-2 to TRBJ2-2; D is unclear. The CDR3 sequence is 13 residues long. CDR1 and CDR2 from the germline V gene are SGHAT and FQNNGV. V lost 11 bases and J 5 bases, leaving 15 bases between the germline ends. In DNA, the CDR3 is TGTGCCTGGGAACCCACCCGAACCGGGGAGCTGTTTTTT. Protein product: CAWEPTRTGELFF. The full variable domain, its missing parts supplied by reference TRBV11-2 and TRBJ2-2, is EAGVAQSPRYKIIEKRQSVAFWCNPISGHATLYWYQQILGQGPKLLIQFQNNGVVDDSQLPKDRFSAERLKGVDSTLKIQPAKLEDSAVYLCAWEPTRTGELFFGEGSRLTVL.